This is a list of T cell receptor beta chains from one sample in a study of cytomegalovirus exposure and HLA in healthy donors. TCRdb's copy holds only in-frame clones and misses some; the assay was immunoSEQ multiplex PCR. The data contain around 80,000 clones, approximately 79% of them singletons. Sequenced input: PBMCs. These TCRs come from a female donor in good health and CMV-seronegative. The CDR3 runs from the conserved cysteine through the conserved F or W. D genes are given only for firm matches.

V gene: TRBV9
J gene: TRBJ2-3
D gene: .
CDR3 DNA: TGTGCCAGCAGCGTTTCGACAGGAGGCACAGATACGCAGTATTTT
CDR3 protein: CASSVSTGGTDTQYF

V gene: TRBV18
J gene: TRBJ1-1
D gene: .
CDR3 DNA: TGTGCCAGCTCACCTGCAGGGGCGAACACTGAAGCTTTCTTT
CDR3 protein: CASSPAGANTEAFF

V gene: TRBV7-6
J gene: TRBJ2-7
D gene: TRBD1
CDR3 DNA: TGTGCCAGCAGCTTAGTCACAGGGGCTTATTACGAGCAGTACTTC
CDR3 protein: CASSLVTGAYYEQYF

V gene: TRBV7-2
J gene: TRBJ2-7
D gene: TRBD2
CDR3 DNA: TGTGCCAGCAGCCCTAGAGGACTAGCGGGGGCATACGAGCAGTACTTC
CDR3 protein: CASSPRGLAGAYEQYF

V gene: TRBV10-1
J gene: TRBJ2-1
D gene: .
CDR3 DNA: TGCGCCAGCAGTGCGGTGTCCTCCTACAATGAGCAGTTCTTC
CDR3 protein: CASSAVSSYNEQFF

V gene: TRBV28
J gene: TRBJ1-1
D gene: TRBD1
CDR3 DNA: TGTGCCAGCAGAGAACTACTCGGACAGGGGGTGGACACTGAAGCTTTCTTT
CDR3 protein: CASRELLGQGVDTEAFF

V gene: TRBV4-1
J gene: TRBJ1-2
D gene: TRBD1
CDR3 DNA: TGCGCCAGCAGCCGCGAACGTTCGGCGGGACAGAACTATGGCTACACCTTC
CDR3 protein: CASSRERSAGQNYGYTF

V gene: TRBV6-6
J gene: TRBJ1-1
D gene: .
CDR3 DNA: TGTGCCAGCAGTTATTCCCAGAACACTGAAGCTTTCTTT
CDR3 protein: CASSYSQNTEAFF

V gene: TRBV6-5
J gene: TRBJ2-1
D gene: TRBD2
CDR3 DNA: TGTGCCAGCAGCCTGACTAGCGGGGCCTACAATGAGCAGTTCTTC
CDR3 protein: CASSLTSGAYNEQFF

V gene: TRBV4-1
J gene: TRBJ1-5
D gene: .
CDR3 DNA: TGCGCCAGCAGCCCAGTCGCGGTCAGCAATCAGCCCCAGCATTTT
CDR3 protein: CASSPVAVSNQPQHF

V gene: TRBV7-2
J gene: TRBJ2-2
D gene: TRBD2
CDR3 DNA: TGTGCCAGCAGCGAGCGGGGTTACACCGGGGAGCTGTTTTTT
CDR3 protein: CASSERGYTGELFF

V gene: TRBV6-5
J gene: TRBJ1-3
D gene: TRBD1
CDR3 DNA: TGTGCCAGCAGTGGGACAGGGAGCTCTGGAAACACCATATATTTT
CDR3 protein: CASSGTGSSGNTIYF

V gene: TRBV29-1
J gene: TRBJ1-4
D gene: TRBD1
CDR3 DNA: TGCAGCGTTGGACAGGGCCTCAATGAAAAACTGTTTTTT
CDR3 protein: CSVGQGLNEKLFF

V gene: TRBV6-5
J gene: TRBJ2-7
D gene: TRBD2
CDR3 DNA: TGTGCCAGCAGAGCGACTAGCGTTTCCTACGAGCAGTACTTC
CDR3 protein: CASRATSVSYEQYF

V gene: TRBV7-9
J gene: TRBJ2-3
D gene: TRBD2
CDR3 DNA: TGTGCCAGCAGCTTAGCACTAGCGAGCACAGATACGCAGTATTTT
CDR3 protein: CASSLALASTDTQYF

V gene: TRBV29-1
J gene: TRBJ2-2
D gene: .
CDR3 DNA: TGCAGCGGTGGAAAGACTAGAGGCACCGGGGAGCTGTTTTTT
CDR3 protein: CSGGKTRGTGELFF

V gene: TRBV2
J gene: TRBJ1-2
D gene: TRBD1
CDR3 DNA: TGTGCCAGCACCGCTCTGGGACAGGGTAGGGACTATGGCTACACCTTC
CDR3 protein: CASTALGQGRDYGYTF

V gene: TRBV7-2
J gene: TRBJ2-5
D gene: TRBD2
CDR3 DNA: TGTGCCACCCAGCTTGGGAGACTAGCGGGGGGGTTGCAAGAGACCCAGTACTTC
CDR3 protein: CATQLGRLAGGLQETQYF

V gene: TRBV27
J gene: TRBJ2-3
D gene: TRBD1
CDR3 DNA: TGTGCCAGCATATTTACAGAGGGTACAGGGGTTAGCACAGATACGCAGTATTTT
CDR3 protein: CASIFTEGTGVSTDTQYF

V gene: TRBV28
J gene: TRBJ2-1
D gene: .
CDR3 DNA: TGTGCCAGCAGCTCCCAGCTGTTCCGGGATGAGCAGTTCTTC
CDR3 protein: CASSSQLFRDEQFF

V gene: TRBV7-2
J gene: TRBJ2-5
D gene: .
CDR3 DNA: TGTGCCAGCAGCCGGGGGGCCCGGGAGACCCAGTACTTC
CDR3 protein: CASSRGARETQYF

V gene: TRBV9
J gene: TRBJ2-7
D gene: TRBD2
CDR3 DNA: TGTGCCAGCAGCGAGTACAGCGGGAGCGGTTCCTACGAGCAGTACTTC
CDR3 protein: CASSEYSGSGSYEQYF

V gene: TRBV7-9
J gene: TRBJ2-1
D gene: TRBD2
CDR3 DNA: TGTGCCAGCAGCCCTAGGGACTATAATGAGCAGTTCTTC
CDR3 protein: CASSPRDYNEQFF

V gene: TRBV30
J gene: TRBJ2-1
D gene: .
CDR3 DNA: TGTGCCTGGAGTGTACAGTCCCACAATGAGCAGTTCTTC
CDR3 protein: CAWSVQSHNEQFF

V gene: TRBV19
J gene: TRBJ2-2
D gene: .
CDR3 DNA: TGTGCCAGTAGTATATGGAGACCTAACACCGGGGAGCTGTTTTTT
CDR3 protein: CASSIWRPNTGELFF

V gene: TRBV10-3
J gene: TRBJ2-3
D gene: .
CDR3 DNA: TGTGCCATCAGTGGAGCTAGTCACACAGATACGCAGTATTTT
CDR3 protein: CAISGASHTDTQYF